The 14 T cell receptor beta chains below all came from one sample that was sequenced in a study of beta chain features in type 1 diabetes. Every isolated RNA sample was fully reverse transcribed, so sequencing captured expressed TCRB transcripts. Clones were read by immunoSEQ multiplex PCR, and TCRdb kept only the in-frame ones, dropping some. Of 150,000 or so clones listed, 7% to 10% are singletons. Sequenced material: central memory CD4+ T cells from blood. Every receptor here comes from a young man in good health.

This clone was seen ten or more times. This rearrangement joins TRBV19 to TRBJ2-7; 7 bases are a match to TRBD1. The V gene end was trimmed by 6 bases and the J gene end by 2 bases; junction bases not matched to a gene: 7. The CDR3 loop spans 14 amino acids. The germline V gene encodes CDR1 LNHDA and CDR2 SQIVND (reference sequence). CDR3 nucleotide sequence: TGTGCCAGTAGCATGACCGGGACAGCCTACGAGCAGTACTTC. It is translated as CASSMTGTAYEQYF.

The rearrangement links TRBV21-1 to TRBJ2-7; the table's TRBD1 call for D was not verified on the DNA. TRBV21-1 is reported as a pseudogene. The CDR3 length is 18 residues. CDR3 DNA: TGTGCCAGCAGCAAAGGTACAGGGGGAAGTGAGGGTGACTACGAGCAGTACTTC. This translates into CASSKGTGGSEGDYEQYF.

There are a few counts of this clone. CDR3 region: CASSETGSDTGELFF. Here the CDR3 DNA reads TGCGCCAGCAGCGAGACAGGGAGCGACACCGGGGAGCTGTTTTTT. V gene TRBV5-1 combines with J gene TRBJ2-2; 7 bases map to TRBD1. Germline assignment: CDR1 SGHRS and CDR2 YFSETQ. The CDR3 has 15 amino acids. The ends lost 4 bases at V and 3 bases at J; junction bases unmatched: 6. The whole variable domain, filled in from reference TRBV5-1 and TRBJ2-2, reads KAGVTQTPRYLIKTRGQQVTLSCSPISGHRSVSWYQQTPGQGLQFLFEYFSETQRNKGNFPGRFSGRQFSNSRSEMNVSTLELGDSALYLCASSETGSDTGELFFGEGSRLTVL.

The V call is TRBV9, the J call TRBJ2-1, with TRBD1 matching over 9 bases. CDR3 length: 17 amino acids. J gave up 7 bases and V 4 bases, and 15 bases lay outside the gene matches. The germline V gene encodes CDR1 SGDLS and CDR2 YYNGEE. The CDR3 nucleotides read TGTGCCAGCAGCCCGGACCGGACAGGGGCCCTATCTAATGAGCAGTTCTTC. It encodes CASSPDRTGALSNEQFF.

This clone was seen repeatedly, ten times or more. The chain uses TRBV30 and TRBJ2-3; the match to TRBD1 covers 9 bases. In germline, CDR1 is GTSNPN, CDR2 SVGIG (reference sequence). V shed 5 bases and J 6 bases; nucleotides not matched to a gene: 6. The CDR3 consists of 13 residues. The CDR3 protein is CAWLTGGSDTQYF. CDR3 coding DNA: TGTGCCTGGTTGACAGGGGGGTCGGATACGCAGTATTTT.

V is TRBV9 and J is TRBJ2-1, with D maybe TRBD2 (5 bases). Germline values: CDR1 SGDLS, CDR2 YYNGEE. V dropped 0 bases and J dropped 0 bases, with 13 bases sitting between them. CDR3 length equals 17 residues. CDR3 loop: CASSVGAGASSYNEQFF. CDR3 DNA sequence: TGTGCCAGCAGCGTAGGGGCGGGTGCGAGCTCCTACAATGAGCAGTTCTTC.

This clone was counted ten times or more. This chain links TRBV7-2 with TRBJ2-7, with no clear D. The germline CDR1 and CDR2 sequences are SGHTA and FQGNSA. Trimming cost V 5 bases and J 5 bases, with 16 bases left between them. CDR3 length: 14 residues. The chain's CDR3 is CASSLRRSEDEQYF. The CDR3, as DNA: TGTGCCAGCAGCCTCCGACGGAGCGAGGACGAGCAGTACTTC.

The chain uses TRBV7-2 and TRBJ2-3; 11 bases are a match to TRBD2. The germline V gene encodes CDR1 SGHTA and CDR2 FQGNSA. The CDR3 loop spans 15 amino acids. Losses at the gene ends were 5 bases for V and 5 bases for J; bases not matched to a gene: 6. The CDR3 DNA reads TGTGCCAGCAGCCCTAGCGGGGGGAGGGGAGATACGCAGTATTTT. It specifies CASSPSGGRGDTQYF.

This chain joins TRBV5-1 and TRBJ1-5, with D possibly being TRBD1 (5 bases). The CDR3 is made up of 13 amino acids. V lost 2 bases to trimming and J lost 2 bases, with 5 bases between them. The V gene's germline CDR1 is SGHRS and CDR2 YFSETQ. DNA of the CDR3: TGCGCCAGCAGCTTACAGGGCAATCAGCCCCAGCATTTT. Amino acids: CASSLQGNQPQHF.

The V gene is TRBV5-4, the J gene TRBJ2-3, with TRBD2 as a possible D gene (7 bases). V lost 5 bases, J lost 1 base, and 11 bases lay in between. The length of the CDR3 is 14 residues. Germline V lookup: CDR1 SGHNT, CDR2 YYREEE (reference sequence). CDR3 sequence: CASSRGGRTDTQYF. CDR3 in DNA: TGTGCCAGCAGTAGGGGGGGCCGCACAGATACGCAGTATTTT.

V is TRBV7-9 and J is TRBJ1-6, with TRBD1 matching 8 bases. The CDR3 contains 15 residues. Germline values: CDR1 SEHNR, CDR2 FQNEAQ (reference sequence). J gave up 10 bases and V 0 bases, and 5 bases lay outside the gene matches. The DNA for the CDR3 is TGTGCCAGCAGCTTAGCAGGACAGGGTCACTCACCCCTCCACTTT. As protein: CASSLAGQGHSPLHF. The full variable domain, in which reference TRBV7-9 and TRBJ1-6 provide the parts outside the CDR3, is DTGVSQNPRHKITKRGQNVTFRCDPISEHNRLYWYRQTLGQGPEFLTYFQNEAQLEKSRLLSDRFSAERPKGSFSTLEIQRTEQGDSAMYLCASSLAGQGHSPLHFGNGTRLTVT.

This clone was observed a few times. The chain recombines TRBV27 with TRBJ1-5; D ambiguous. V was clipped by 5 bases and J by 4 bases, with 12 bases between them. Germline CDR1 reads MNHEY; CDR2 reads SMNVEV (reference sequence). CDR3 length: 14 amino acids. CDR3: CASSESGGNQPQHF. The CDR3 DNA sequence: TGTGCCAGCAGTGAGAGCGGAGGGAATCAGCCCCAGCATTTT.

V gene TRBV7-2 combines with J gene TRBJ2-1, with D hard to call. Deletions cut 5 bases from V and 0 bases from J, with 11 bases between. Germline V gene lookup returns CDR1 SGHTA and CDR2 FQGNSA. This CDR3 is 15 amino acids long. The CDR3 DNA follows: TGTGCCAGCAGCCCGCGACTGAGCTCCTACAATGAGCAGTTCTTC. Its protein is CASSPRLSSYNEQFF. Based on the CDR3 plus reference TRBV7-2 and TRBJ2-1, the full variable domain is GAGVSQSPSNKVTEKGKDVELRCDPISGHTALYWYRQSLGQGLEFLIYFQGNSAPDKSGLPSDRFSAERTGGSVSTLTIQRTQQEDSAVYLCASSPRLSSYNEQFFGPGTRLTVL.

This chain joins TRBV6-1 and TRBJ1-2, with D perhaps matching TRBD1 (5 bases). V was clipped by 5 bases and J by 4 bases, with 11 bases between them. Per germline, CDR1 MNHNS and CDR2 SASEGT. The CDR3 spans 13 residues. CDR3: CASSWEGSYGYTF. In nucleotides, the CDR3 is TGTGCCAGCAGTTGGGAGGGGTCCTATGGCTACACCTTC.